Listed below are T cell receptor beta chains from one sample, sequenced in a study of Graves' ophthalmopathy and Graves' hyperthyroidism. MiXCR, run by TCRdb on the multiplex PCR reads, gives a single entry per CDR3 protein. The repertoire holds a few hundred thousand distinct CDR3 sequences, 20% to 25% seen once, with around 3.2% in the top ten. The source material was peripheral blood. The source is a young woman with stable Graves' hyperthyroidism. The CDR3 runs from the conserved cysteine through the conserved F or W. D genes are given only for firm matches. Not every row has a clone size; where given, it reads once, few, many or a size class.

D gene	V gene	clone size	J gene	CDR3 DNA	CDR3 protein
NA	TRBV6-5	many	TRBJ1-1	TGTGCCAGCAGTGCAGGAGTAACTGAAGCTTTCTTT	CASSAGVTEAFF
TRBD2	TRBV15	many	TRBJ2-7	TGTGCCACCAGCAGATTCCCAGCGGGAGACCCCTACGAGCAGTACTTC	CATSRFPAGDPYEQYF
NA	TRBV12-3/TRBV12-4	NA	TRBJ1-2	TGTGCCAGCAGTATCGGGACCGCGTTCGGCTACACCTTC	CASSIGTAFGYTF
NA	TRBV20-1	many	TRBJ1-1	TGCAGCGGGGTAAAGAACACTGAAGCTTTCTTT	CSGVKNTEAFF
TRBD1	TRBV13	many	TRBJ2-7	TGTGCCAGCAGCGCGGACAGGACCCATGAGCAGTACTTC	CASSADRTHEQYF
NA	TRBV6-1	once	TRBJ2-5	TGTGCCAGCACCGCCTGGGGGGAGACCCAGTACTTC	CASTAWGETQYF
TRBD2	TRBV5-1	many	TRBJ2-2	TGCGCCAGCAGCCCTGAAGCGGGAGGGCCGGGAACCGGGGAGCTGTTTTTT	CASSPEAGGPGTGELFF
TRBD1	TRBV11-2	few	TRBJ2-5	TGTGCCAGCAGCTTACGTAGGACAGGGGCGTTCGAGACCCAGTACTTC	CASSLRRTGAFETQYF
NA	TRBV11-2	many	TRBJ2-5	TGTGCCAGCAGCCATCAGGGGAGGATCAGAGAGACCCAGTACTTC	CASSHQGRIRETQYF
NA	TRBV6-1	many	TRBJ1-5	TGTGCCAGCAGTGCTAGGCGAAATCAGCCCCAGCATTTT	CASSARRNQPQHF
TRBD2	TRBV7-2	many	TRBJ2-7	TGTGCCAGTGACTCGGGACTAGCGGGTTACGAGCAGTACTTC	CASDSGLAGYEQYF
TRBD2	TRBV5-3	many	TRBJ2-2	TGTGCCAGTCGTCTTAGCGGGAGGGGGAACACCGGGGAGCTGTTTTTT	CASRLSGRGNTGELFF
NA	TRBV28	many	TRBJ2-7	TGTGCCAGCGGCCCGCCCGTTTCGAACGAGCAGTACTTC	CASGPPVSNEQYF
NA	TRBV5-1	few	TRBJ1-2	TGCGCCAGCAGCTTGGAGCCAGGTGGCGGCTACACCTTC	CASSLEPGGGYTF
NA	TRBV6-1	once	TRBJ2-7	TGTGCCAGCAGGGGACCTGCTGCCTACGAGCAGTACTTC	CASRGPAAYEQYF
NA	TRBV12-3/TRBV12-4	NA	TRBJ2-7	TGTGCCAGCAGAGGGTTGACAGGTAGCTCCTACGAGCAGTACTTC	CASRGLTGSSYEQYF
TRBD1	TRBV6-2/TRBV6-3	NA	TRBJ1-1	TGTGCCAGCAGTTACAAGGGGGCTGGAAGCACTGAAGCTTTCTTT	CASSYKGAGSTEAFF
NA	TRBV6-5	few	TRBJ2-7	TGTGCCAGCAGTGTTCGTCAGACTTACGAGCAGTACTTC	CASSVRQTYEQYF
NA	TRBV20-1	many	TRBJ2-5	TGCAGTGCTAGGAATTCGGGGCGGGGGCCCACGGGTCCCCAGTACTTC	CSARNSGRGPTGPQYF
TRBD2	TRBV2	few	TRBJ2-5	TGTGCCAGCAGTTTGACTAGCGGGAGGGGGGAGACCCAGTACTTC	CASSLTSGRGETQYF